The 27 T cell receptor beta chains below were found in one sample sequenced in a study of cytomegalovirus exposure and HLA in healthy donors. Researchers ran the PCR with 60 Vbeta and 13 Jbeta primers. Repertoires were generated with immunoSEQ multiplex PCR, while TCRdb's copy carries only in-frame clones and drops some. Here the sample spans roughly 190,000 clones, around 79% being singletons. The material sequenced was PBMCs. The receptors were gathered from a woman aged 45 to 65 in good health and CMV-seronegative.

The rearrangement joins TRBV18 to TRBJ1-2; TRBD1 agrees at 8 bases. The germline CDR1 and CDR2 sequences are KGHSH and LQKENI. The J segment lost 6 bases and the V segment lost 3 bases, leaving 3 bases of the junction unmatched. CDR3 length equals 13 residues. This CDR3 is CASSPGQADGYTF. CDR3 coding DNA: TGTGCCAGCTCACCGGGACAGGCGGATGGCTACACCTTC.

The chain is built from TRBV28 and TRBJ1-2, with D possibly being TRBD1 (5 bases). The CDR3 is 15 residues long. CDR1 MDHEN and CDR2 SYDVKM come from the germline V gene. Trimming left V 4 bases short and J 3 bases short, with 15 bases between. The CDR3 reads CASSSLRQTYYGYTF. CDR3 nucleotides: TGTGCCAGCAGTTCCCTAAGACAGACCTACTATGGCTACACCTTC.

The rearrangement uses TRBV5-1 and TRBJ1-1; perhaps TRBD1 as D (5 bases). The V end was cut by 0 bases, the J end by 9 bases, with 18 bases between. CDR1 is SGHRS, CDR2 YFSETQ, per germline. The CDR3 runs to 15 residues. The CDR3 nucleotides are TGCGCCAGCAGCTTGGCTGTCGGGGGGGGGAAGAAAGCTTTCTTT. Encoded protein: CASSLAVGGGKKAFF.

The J gene is TRBJ2-1, the V gene TRBV4-2; a possible D gene is TRBD1 (5 bases). CDR3 length: 16 amino acids. Germline V CDR1 and CDR2: LGHNA, YNFKEQ. Trimming took 2 bases from V and 8 from J, leaving 19 bases between them. In DNA, the CDR3 is TGTGCCAGCAGCCAAAACATTATGGGGCGTAGAGATGAGCAGTTCTTC. It translates to CASSQNIMGRRDEQFF.

This chain connects TRBV18 to TRBJ2-2, with D possibly being TRBD2 (6 bases). The germline gives CDR1 KGHSH, CDR2 LQKENI. Trimming left V 4 bases short and J 4 bases short, with 13 bases between. The CDR3 loop spans 15 amino acids. CDR3 sequence (DNA): TGTGCCAGCTCACGTGCGGGATCAGTCACCGGGGAGCTGTTTTTT. This gives the protein CASSRAGSVTGELFF.

V gene TRBV27 combines with J gene TRBJ1-1; TRBD1 aligns across 9 bases. Germline values: CDR1 MNHEY, CDR2 SMNVEV (reference sequence). After removal of 6 bases from V and 2 bases from J, the junction contained 7 bases not matched to a gene. The CDR3 covers 15 residues. The DNA of the CDR3 is TGTGCCAGCAGGGCCGGGACAGGGAGAAACACTGAAGCTTTCTTT. It encodes CASRAGTGRNTEAFF.

The J gene is TRBJ2-1, the V gene TRBV11-3, with 13 positions matching TRBD2. The CDR3 has 15 amino acids. The germline V gene has CDR1 SGHNT and CDR2 YENEEA. V trimming: 6 bases; J trimming: 8 bases; junction bases outside the gene matches: 7. The CDR3: CASSLTSGRAYEQFF. The CDR3 nucleotides are TGTGCCAGCAGTCTTACTAGCGGGAGGGCCTATGAGCAGTTCTTC. Complete variable domain (other parts from reference TRBV11-3 and TRBJ2-1): EAGVVQSPRYKIIEKKQPVAFWCNPISGHNTLYWYLQNLGQGPELLIRYENEEAVDDSQLPKDRFSAERLKGVDSTLKIQPAELGDSAVYLCASSLTSGRAYEQFFGPGTRLTVL.

The J gene is TRBJ2-3, the V gene TRBV5-1, with D perhaps TRBD2 (5 bases). Germline V gives CDR1 SGHRS, CDR2 YFSETQ. Trimming shortened V by 4 bases and J by 0 bases, and 15 bases separated the two germline ends. The CDR3 has 16 residues. The CDR3, as DNA: TGCGCCAGCAGCCCCCGGCCGCGGGTGAGCACAGATACGCAGTATTTT. Amino acid sequence: CASSPRPRVSTDTQYF.

The CDR3 protein is CASRTGTVNQPQHF. The CDR3 DNA sequence: TGTGCCAGCAGAACCGGGACAGTCAATCAGCCCCAGCATTTT. V and J are TRBV2 and TRBJ1-5; 7 bases fit TRBD1. Germline V gene sequence: CDR1 SNHLY, CDR2 FYNNEI. J was trimmed by 3 bases and V by 6 bases; bases with no gene match: 5. CDR3 size: 14 residues.

The chain employs TRBV29-1 and TRBJ2-7; the D gene is possibly TRBD1 (5 bases). Germline V gene data show CDR1 as SQVTM and CDR2 as ANQGSEA. Trimming took off 5 bases at V and 0 bases at J, with 8 bases between the two ends. This CDR3 is built from 12 residues. The DNA of the CDR3 is TGCAGCGTTCAGACAGCCTCCTACGAGCAGTACTTC. Translation gives CSVQTASYEQYF.

This rearrangement joins TRBV9 to TRBJ2-3; 8 bases are a match to TRBD2. Germline CDR1 and CDR2: SGDLS and YYNGEE. CDR3 length: 14 residues. V lost 4 bases, J lost 7 bases, and 8 bases stayed unmatched. The CDR3 reads CASSPPGGPNTQYF. The DNA for the CDR3 is TGTGCCAGCAGCCCCCCGGGAGGGCCAAATACGCAGTATTTT.

V and J are TRBV19 and TRBJ1-5, with 12 bases matching TRBD1. V trimming: 5 bases; J trimming: 4 bases; junction bases outside the gene matches: 3. Germline lookup yields CDR1 LNHDA and CDR2 SQIVND (reference sequence). This CDR3 has 15 amino acids. The CDR3, as DNA: TGTGCCAGTAGTCCGGGACAGGGGGCGAATCAGCCCCAGCATTTT. Its translation is CASSPGQGANQPQHF.

This sequence joins TRBV7-2 and TRBJ2-5, with no clear D. CDR1 SGHTA and CDR2 FQGNSA come from the germline V gene. Trimming stripped 1 base from V and 1 base from J, with 10 bases between. This CDR3 comprises 15 residues. CDR3 coding DNA: TGTGCCAGCAGCTTAGACGGCGGCGTCCAAGAGACCCAGTACTTC. This codes for CASSLDGGVQETQYF.

The gene calls are TRBV2 and TRBJ1-6; the D is unclear. The V end was cut by 6 bases, the J end by 5 bases, with 11 bases between. The CDR3 is 14 amino acids. Germline assignment: CDR1 SNHLY and CDR2 FYNNEI. The CDR3, as DNA: TGTGCCAGCAGGGGGAGTCGGGATAATTCACCCCTCCACTTT. Its translation: CASRGSRDNSPLHF.

The chain is built from TRBV6-6 and TRBJ2-7; 9 nucleotides align to TRBD2. The germline V gene encodes CDR1 MNHNY and CDR2 SVGAGI (reference sequence). V shed 10 bases, J shed 2 bases, and the junction held 9 bases outside the gene matches. The CDR3 has 14 amino acids. This CDR3 is CATLRGGGPYEQYF. The CDR3 coding sequence is TGTGCCACCCTTCGCGGGGGGGGGCCCTACGAGCAGTACTTC.

V gene TRBV7-8 combines with J gene TRBJ1-1; a possible D gene is TRBD1 (5 bases). The V gene's germline CDR1 is SGHVS and CDR2 FQNEAQ. CDR3 size: 17 residues. Trimming pared 1 base from V and 0 bases from J, leaving 15 bases between. CDR3 in amino acids: CASSLGGHSLLNTEAFF. The CDR3 coding sequence is TGTGCCAGCAGCTTAGGCGGACACTCACTCCTGAACACTGAAGCTTTCTTT.

This rearrangement joins TRBV19 to TRBJ1-1; D may be TRBD1 (6 bases). This CDR3 comprises 14 residues. Trimming took off 8 bases at V and 0 bases at J, with 13 bases between the two ends. The germline gives CDR1 LNHDA, CDR2 SQIVND (reference sequence). The CDR3 loop is CASQYREMNTEAFF. The CDR3 coding sequence is TGTGCCAGTCAATACAGGGAAATGAACACTGAAGCTTTCTTT.

The count of this clone is one. The chain links TRBV9 to TRBJ2-7; perhaps TRBD2 as D (5 bases). V lost 0 bases and J lost 3, with 10 bases in between. Germline V gives CDR1 SGDLS, CDR2 YYNGEE. The CDR3 spans 14 residues. The CDR3 protein is CASSVDGRDYEQYF. The DNA of the CDR3 is TGTGCCAGCAGCGTAGATGGTCGGGACTACGAGCAGTACTTC.

V and J are TRBV5-1 and TRBJ2-6; the D is unclear. V was clipped by 4 bases and J by 0 bases, with 8 bases between them. The CDR3 is made up of 15 amino acids. Germline-derived CDR1 and CDR2 are SGHRS and YFSETQ. The chain's CDR3 is CASSQASSGANVLTF. Here the CDR3 DNA reads TGCGCCAGCAGCCAGGCAAGCTCTGGGGCCAACGTCCTGACTTTC.

This rearrangement joins TRBV25-1 to TRBJ2-6; perhaps TRBD2 as D (7 bases). The CDR3 runs 18 residues. CDR1 and CDR2 from the germline V gene are MGHDK and SYGVNS. V was shortened by 1 base and J by 4 bases, with 17 bases between the two germline ends. As DNA, the CDR3 is TGTGCCAGCAGTGAATCGGGGGGCCGGGTGTCCGGGGCCAACGTCCTGACTTTC. Translating gives CASSESGGRVSGANVLTF.

The CDR3 reads CASTNRGNTEAFF. The DNA of the CDR3 is TGTGCCAGCACCAACAGGGGGAACACTGAAGCTTTCTTT. The J gene is TRBJ1-1, the V gene TRBV6-6; 7 nucleotides align to TRBD1. Unmatched junction bases numbered 3, after V lost 7 bases and J lost 1 base. The CDR3 loop spans 13 amino acids. Germline loops: CDR1 MNHNY, CDR2 SVGAGI (reference sequence).

The chain is built from TRBV9 and TRBJ2-1; the match to TRBD2 covers 7 bases. V shed 3 bases, J shed 7 bases, and the junction held 1 base outside the gene matches. Germline V lookup: CDR1 SGDLS, CDR2 YYNGEE. The CDR3 consists of 12 residues. The CDR3 sequence is CASSGAGNEQFF. In nucleotides, the CDR3 is TGTGCCAGCAGCGGAGCGGGAAATGAGCAGTTCTTC. Full variable domain (rest looked up from reference TRBV9 and TRBJ2-1): DSGVTQTPKHLITATGQRVTLRCSPRSGDLSVYWYQQSLDQGLQFLIQYYNGEERAKGNILERFSAQQFPDLHSELNLSSLELGDSALYFCASSGAGNEQFFGPGTRLTVL.

V usage is TRBV5-6 and J usage is TRBJ2-7; 12 nucleotides align to TRBD1. This CDR3 region has 16 residues. J lost 2 bases, V lost 4 bases, and 7 bases had no gene match. The germline CDR1 and CDR2 sequences are SGHDT and YYEEEE. The CDR3 DNA reads as TGTGCCAGCAGCCGCGGGGACAGGGGGCTACCCTACGAGCAGTACTTC. Translated: CASSRGDRGLPYEQYF.

The chain carries TRBV14 and TRBJ2-7; D gene ambiguous. Germline lookup yields CDR1 SGHDN and CDR2 FVKESK. CDR3 size: 13 residues. Trimming pared 1 base from V and 7 bases from J, leaving 11 bases between. In nucleotides, the CDR3 is TGTGCCAGCAGCCAAGTCTCATACGGGGAGCAGTACTTC. This sequence encodes CASSQVSYGEQYF.

The genes are TRBV6-6 and TRBJ2-1; 11 nucleotides agree with TRBD1. Germline assignment: CDR1 MNHNY and CDR2 SVGAGI (reference sequence). The CDR3 has 15 amino acids. Losses at the gene ends were 1 base for V and 8 bases for J; bases not matched to a gene: 4. In nucleotides, the CDR3 is TGTGCCAGCAGTTACTATCTGGGACAGGGGGATGAGCAGTTCTTC. It specifies CASSYYLGQGDEQFF.

This clone was observed a handful of times. The V and J genes are TRBV7-2 and TRBJ2-3; D not resolved. Germline V gives CDR1 SGHTA, CDR2 FQGNSA. The CDR3 has 13 residues. Deletions cut 5 bases from V and 4 bases from J, with 10 bases between. The CDR3 here is CASSLKYPDTQYF. The CDR3 nucleotides are TGTGCCAGCAGCCTAAAGTACCCAGATACGCAGTATTTT.

CDR3 amino acids: CSAVLTGLANQPQHF. DNA of the CDR3: TGCAGCGCAGTACTTACAGGGTTGGCCAATCAGCCCCAGCATTTT. This chain links TRBV29-1 with TRBJ1-5; D may be TRBD1 (6 bases). This CDR3 contains 15 residues. Trimming took 7 bases from V and 3 from J, leaving 19 bases between them. CDR1 is SQVTM, CDR2 ANQGSEA, per germline.